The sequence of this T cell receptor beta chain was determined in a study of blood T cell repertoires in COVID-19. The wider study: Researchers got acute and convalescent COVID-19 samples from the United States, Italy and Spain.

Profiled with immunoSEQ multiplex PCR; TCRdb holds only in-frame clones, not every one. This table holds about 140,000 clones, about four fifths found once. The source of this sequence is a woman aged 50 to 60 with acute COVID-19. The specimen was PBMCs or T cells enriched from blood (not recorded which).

This CDR3 is CASLHGSGNLYEQYF. For the CDR3, the DNA is TGTGCCAGCCTCCACGGCAGCGGGAATCTCTACGAGCAGTACTTC. V and J are TRBV2 and TRBJ2-7; 7 nucleotides align to TRBD2. The length of the CDR3 is 15 residues. Losses at the gene ends were 8 bases for V and 3 bases for J; bases not matched to a gene: 13. CDR1 and CDR2 from the germline V gene are SNHLY and FYNNEI.